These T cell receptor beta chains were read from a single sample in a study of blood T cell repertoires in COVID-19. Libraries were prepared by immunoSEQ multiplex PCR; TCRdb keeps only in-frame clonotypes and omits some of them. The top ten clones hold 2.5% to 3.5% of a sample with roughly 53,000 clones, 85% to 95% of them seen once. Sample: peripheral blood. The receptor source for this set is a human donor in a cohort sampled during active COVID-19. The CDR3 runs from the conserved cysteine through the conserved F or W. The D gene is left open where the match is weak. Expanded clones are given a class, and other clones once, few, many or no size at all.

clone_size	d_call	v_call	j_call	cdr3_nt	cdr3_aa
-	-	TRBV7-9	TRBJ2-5	TGTGCCAGCAGCTTAGCGCGGGGACGGACGAAAGAGACCCAGTACTTC	CASSLARGRTKETQYF
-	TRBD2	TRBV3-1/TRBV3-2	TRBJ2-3	TGTGCCAGCAGCCAAGATCGGGCTAGCGGAGATACGCAGTATTTT	CASSQDRASGDTQYF
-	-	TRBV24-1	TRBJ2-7	TGTGCCACCAGTGGGACACCCTCCTACGAGCAGTACTTC	CATSGTPSYEQYF
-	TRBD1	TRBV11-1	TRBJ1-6	TGTGCCAGCAGCCTCGGGACAGAAAATTCACCCCTCCACTTT	CASSLGTENSPLHF
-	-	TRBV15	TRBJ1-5	TGTGCCACCAGCAGAGTTTTTCGAGGGAATCAGCCCCAGCATTTT	CATSRVFRGNQPQHF
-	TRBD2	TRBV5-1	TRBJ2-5	TGCGCCAGCAGCTCGCAGACTAGCGGGGGACAAGAGACCCAGTACTTC	CASSSQTSGGQETQYF
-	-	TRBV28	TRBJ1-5	TGTGCCAGCAGTTTGGATGTCCTTCGGGGCGGGAAAGTTAAGGCCCAGCATTTT	CASSLDVLRGGKVKAQHF
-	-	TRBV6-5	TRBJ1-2	TGTGCCAGCACCCGGATACACCCTACAGTGGTTTTC	CASTRIHPTVVF
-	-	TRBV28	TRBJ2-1	TGTGCCAGCAGTCCGACACGTCTCAGCTCCTACAATGAGCAGTTCTTC	CASSPTRLSSYNEQFF
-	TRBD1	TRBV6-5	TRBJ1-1	TGTGCCAGCAGTTACGTTGCAGGGGGCAAAACTGAAGCTTTCTTT	CASSYVAGGKTEAFF
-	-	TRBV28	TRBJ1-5	TGTGCCAGCAGTCTTCTTCCCAATCAGCCCCAGCATTTT	CASSLLPNQPQHF
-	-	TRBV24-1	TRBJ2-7	TGTGCCACCAGTGATTTGGGAGAGTCTTGGTACTTC	CATSDLGESWYF
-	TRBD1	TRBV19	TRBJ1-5	TGTGCCAGCTTGCCTTTAGGACAGGGGTTAAAACAGCCCCAGCATTTT	CASLPLGQGLKQPQHF
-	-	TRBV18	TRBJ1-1	TGTGCCAGCTCACCCCAAACAGGGAACACTGAAGCTTTCTTT	CASSPQTGNTEAFF
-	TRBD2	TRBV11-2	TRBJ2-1	TGTGCCAGCAGCTTGGAAACTAGCGGGGCTTACAATGAGCAGTTCTTC	CASSLETSGAYNEQFF
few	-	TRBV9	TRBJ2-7	TGTGCCAGCAGCGTAGCCCCGGGCTACGAGCAGTACTTC	CASSVAPGYEQYF
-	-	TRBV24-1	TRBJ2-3	TGTGCCACTGGGCCATCGGATACGCAGTATTTT	CATGPSDTQYF
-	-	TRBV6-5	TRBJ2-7	TGTGCCAGCCGGAGGGGGGGCGAGCAGTACTTC	CASRRGGEQYF
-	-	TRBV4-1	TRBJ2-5	TGCGCCAGCAGCTCCCGGGAGACCCAGTACTTC	CASSSRETQYF
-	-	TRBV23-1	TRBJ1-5	TGCGCCAGCCGAGGACTTTCAAATCAGCCCCAGCATTTT	CASRGLSNQPQHF
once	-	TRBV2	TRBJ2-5	TGTGCCAGCAGTGAATTACTCAAAGAGACCCAGTACTTC	CASSELLKETQYF
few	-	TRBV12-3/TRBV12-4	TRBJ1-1	TGTGCCAGCAGTTTTTCCAGGGACACTGAAGCTTTCTTT	CASSFSRDTEAFF
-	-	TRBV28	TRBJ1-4	TGTGCCAGCAGTTTTGGGGGGACAACTAATGAAAAACTGTTTTTT	CASSFGGTTNEKLFF
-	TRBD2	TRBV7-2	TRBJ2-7	TGTGCCAGCAGCTTCTCCACGCTAGCGGCCTACGAGCAGTACTTC	CASSFSTLAAYEQYF
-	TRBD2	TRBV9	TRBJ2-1	TGTGCCAGCAGCGCGGGACTAGCGTATAACAATGAGCAGTTCTTC	CASSAGLAYNNEQFF
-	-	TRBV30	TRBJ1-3	TGTGCCTGGGGTCGGGGCGGGATTGGAAACACCATATATTTT	CAWGRGGIGNTIYF
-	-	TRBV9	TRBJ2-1	TGTGCCAGCAGCGAACACAGCTCCTACAATGAGCAGTTCTTC	CASSEHSSYNEQFF
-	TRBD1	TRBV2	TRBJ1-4	TGTGCCAGCAGCGGGGACAGGGGTCTTGAAAAACTGTTTTTT	CASSGDRGLEKLFF
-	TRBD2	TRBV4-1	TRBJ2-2	TGCGCCAGCAGCCGTGGGGGACTAGTCCTAAACACCGGGGAGCTGTTTTTT	CASSRGGLVLNTGELFF
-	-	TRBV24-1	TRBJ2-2	TGTGCCGCCAGTGTGCGGGGCGGGGAGCTGTTTTTT	CAASVRGGELFF
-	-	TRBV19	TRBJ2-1	TGTGCCAGTAGTAGTGGAGGTCTGGTGAAACGGTACAATGAGCAGTTCTTC	CASSSGGLVKRYNEQFF
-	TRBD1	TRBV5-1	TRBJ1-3	TGCGCCAGCAAAATCCGATGCCGGGACAGGGGTTTGGGTTGTGGAAACACCATATATTTT	CASKIRCRDRGLGCGNTIYF
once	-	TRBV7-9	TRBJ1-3	TGTGCCAGCAGCTCCGAGGCCGGGAACTCTGGAAACACCATATATTTT	CASSSEAGNSGNTIYF
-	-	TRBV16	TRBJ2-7	TGTGCCAGCAGCCTGGCCCTCGCAGGCAGTGTGTACGAACAGTACTTC	CASSLALAGSVYEQYF
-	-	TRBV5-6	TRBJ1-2	TGTGCCAGCAGCCCCGACACATCCTATGGCTACACCTTC	CASSPDTSYGYTF